This TCR beta chain originates from a study of T cell changes during pregnancy in multiple sclerosis. Here immunoSEQ multiplex PCR was the method, and the copy in TCRdb shows in-frame clones only, minus some. The repertoire holds tens of thousands of clones, with about 94% as singletons. In germline, CDR1 is MDHEN, CDR2 SYDVKM. The CDR3 length is 12 residues. V lost 6 bases and J 7 bases, leaving 12 bases between the germline ends. The sequencing here drew on CD8+ T cells from peripheral blood mononuclear cells, taken after pregnancy. This receptor was obtained from a female donor with multiple sclerosis, enrolled in a pregnancy study. The V and J genes are TRBV28 and TRBJ1-2; D is perhaps TRBD1 (6 bases). This CDR3 is CASRAGDPGYTF. In nucleotides, the CDR3 is TGTGCCAGCAGGGCAGGGGACCCTGGCTACACCTTC.